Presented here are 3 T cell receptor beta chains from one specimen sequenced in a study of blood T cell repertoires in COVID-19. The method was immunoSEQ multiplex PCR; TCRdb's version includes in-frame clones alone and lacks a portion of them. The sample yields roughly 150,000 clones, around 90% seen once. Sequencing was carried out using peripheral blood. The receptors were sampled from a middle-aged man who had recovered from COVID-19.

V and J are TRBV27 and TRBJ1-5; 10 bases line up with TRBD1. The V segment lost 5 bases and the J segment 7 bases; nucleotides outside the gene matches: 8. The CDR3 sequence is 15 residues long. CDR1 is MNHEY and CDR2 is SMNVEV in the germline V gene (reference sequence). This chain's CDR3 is CASSRDRGVRQPQHF. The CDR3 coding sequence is TGTGCCAGCAGTCGGGACAGGGGAGTCCGGCAGCCCCAGCATTTT.

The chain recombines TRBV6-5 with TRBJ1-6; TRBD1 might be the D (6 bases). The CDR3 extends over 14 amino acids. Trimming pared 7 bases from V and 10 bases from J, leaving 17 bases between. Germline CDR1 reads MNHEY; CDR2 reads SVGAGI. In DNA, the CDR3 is TGTGCCAGCACCCCGGGACAAACAGTATCACCCCTCCACTTT. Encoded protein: CASTPGQTVSPLHF.

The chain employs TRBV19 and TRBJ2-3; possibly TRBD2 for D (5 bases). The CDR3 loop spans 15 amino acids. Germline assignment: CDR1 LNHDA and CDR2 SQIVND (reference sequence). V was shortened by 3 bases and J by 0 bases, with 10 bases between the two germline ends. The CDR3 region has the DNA TGTGCCAGTAGTATTAGACGGGGAAGCACAGATACGCAGTATTTT. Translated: CASSIRRGSTDTQYF.